This is a list of T cell receptor beta chains from one sample in a study of blood T cells in healthy people across ages. TCRdb re-called the 5' RACE reads with MiXCR, one entry per CDR3 protein. The sample consists of about 970,000 distinct CDR3 sequences, about 51% of them appearing once. Sequenced sample: blood. The receptor set was obtained from a woman aged 55-70 years in good health. The CDR3 runs from the conserved cysteine through the conserved F or W. The order of the fields is V gene, J gene, D gene, clone size, CDR3 DNA, CDR3 protein. D genes are given only for firm matches. Where a row states a size, it is once, few, many or the class of an expanded clone; other rows omit it.

TRBV12-5	TRBJ2-7	-	-	TGTGCTAGTGGTTTGGCGACGACTCAGGGATACGAGCAGTACTTC	CASGLATTQGYEQYF
TRBV4-1	TRBJ1-1	-	-	TGCGCCAGCAGCCAAGATCCTGGACACGAAGCTTTCTTT	CASSQDPGHEAFF
TRBV3-1	TRBJ2-2	-	-	TGTGCCAGCAGCCAAACTCCGCGGGGATATGGTGGCGGGGAGCTGTTTTTT	CASSQTPRGYGGGELFF
TRBV18	TRBJ2-3	TRBD2	few	TGTGCCAGCTCCTCCGAGACTAGCGGTACAGATACGCAGTATTTT	CASSSETSGTDTQYF
TRBV20-1	TRBJ2-1	-	-	TGCAGTGCCCGCCCGGGTACCCGGGTGAATGAGCAGTTCTTC	CSARPGTRVNEQFF
TRBV20-1	TRBJ2-7	-	few	TGCAGTGCTAGATGGAGGTCCTCCTACGAGCAGTACTTC	CSARWRSSYEQYF
TRBV7-8	TRBJ1-4	-	few	TGTGCCAGCAGCCCGGGACGATATAATGAAAAACTGTTTTTT	CASSPGRYNEKLFF
TRBV9	TRBJ1-4	-	once	TGTGCCAGCAGCGTGGGGGCGGCAACTAATGAAAAACTGTTTTTT	CASSVGAATNEKLFF
TRBV28	TRBJ2-5	-	few	TGTGCCAGCAGTCCCCTTGACTCATCCCAAGAGACCCAGTACTTC	CASSPLDSSQETQYF
TRBV4-1	TRBJ2-5	-	-	TGCGCCAGCAGCCAAGTTTTCGGGCAAGAGACCCGGTACTTC	CASSQVFGQETRYF
TRBV12-3/TRBV12-4	TRBJ2-7	TRBD2	once	TGTGCCAGCACTGTACTAGCGGGGTCCTACGAGCAGTACTTC	CASTVLAGSYEQYF
TRBV7-2	TRBJ2-1	TRBD2	few	TGTGCCAGCAGCACTCAAGGGAGGGAGGACAATAATGAGCAGTTCTTC	CASSTQGREDNNEQFF
TRBV4-1	TRBJ2-5	TRBD2	-	TGCGCCGGCAGCCAAGATAAATTGGGACTAGCGGTCCAAGAGACCCAGTACTTC	CAGSQDKLGLAVQETQYF
TRBV12-3/TRBV12-4	TRBJ2-7	-	-	TGTGCCAGCAGTTTGAGTAGCCTCCACGAGCAGTACTTC	CASSLSSLHEQYF
TRBV4-1	TRBJ2-7	TRBD2	-	TGCGCCAGCCGACGACGAGCGGGAGTCGACGAGCAGTACTTC	CASRRRAGVDEQYF
TRBV10-3	TRBJ1-4	-	-	TGTGCCATTGATGGTAAAGGAGAGGTCTACGAAAAACTGTTTTTT	CAIDGKGEVYEKLFF
TRBV5-6	TRBJ2-3	-	-	TGTGCCAGCAGCGCGACGGAAGCGCCAGATACGCAGTATTTT	CASSATEAPDTQYF
TRBV29-1	TRBJ1-1	-	-	TGCAGCGTTGGAGAGACGGTGAACACTGAAGCTTTCTTT	CSVGETVNTEAFF
TRBV28	TRBJ2-3	-	few	TGTGCCAGCGGGAGCCCTACAGATACGCAGTATTTT	CASGSPTDTQYF
TRBV10-3	TRBJ2-5	-	-	TGTGCCATCAGTGATAAACAAGAGACCCAGTACTTC	CAISDKQETQYF
TRBV30	TRBJ2-3	-	-	TGTGCCTTAGAAGTTAGCACAGATACGCAGTATTTT	CALEVSTDTQYF
TRBV6-1	TRBJ2-5	-	-	TGTGCCAGCAGTATCCGACCCACCGATTGGGTAGCACAAGAGACCCAGTACTTC	CASSIRPTDWVAQETQYF
TRBV7-2	TRBJ2-7	-	few	TGTGCCAGCAGCTTAGGGCTAAACACCTACGAGCAGTACTTC	CASSLGLNTYEQYF
TRBV6-1	TRBJ2-5	-	few	TGTGCCAGCACCCCTCGGGGCGGATGGGCTGTGGAAGAGACCCAGTACTTC	CASTPRGGWAVEETQYF
TRBV27	TRBJ1-6	-	few	TGTGCCAGCAGCCGACCGGGAATCGATTCACCCCTCCACTTT	CASSRPGIDSPLHF
TRBV29-1	TRBJ2-3	-	-	TGCAGCGTTGAACTACGATGGCGGGAAGAGGATACGCAGTATTTT	CSVELRWREEDTQYF
TRBV14	TRBJ1-2	-	-	TGTGCCAGCAGCCAAGAGAGGTGGGGATATGGCTACACCTTC	CASSQERWGYGYTF
TRBV7-2	TRBJ1-4	-	-	TGTGCCAGCAGCCAAGGACGTCGCGAAAAACTGTTTTTT	CASSQGRREKLFF
TRBV27	TRBJ2-3	-	-	TGTGCCAGCAGTTTAGAGGGTTGGAGCACAGATACGCAGTATTTT	CASSLEGWSTDTQYF
TRBV13	TRBJ2-7	-	few	TGTGCCAGTAGTATGAGCTCCTACGAGCAGTACTTC	CASSMSSYEQYF
TRBV10-3	TRBJ2-5	-	-	TGTGCCATCAGTGAGTCGGCAAACCAAGAGACCCAGTACTTC	CAISESANQETQYF
TRBV20-1	TRBJ2-1	TRBD2	-	TGCAGTGCCACCCCTTTGCGGGGGAGCTCCTACAATGAGCAGTTCTTC	CSATPLRGSSYNEQFF
TRBV20-1	TRBJ2-2	-	-	TGCAGTGCTAGAACGAGTCGGACGAACACCGGGGAGCTGTTTTTT	CSARTSRTNTGELFF
TRBV25-1	TRBJ2-7	TRBD1	-	TGTGCCACCCGTCCGGGACAGCGCGAGCAGTACTTC	CATRPGQREQYF
TRBV21-1	TRBJ1-1	-	-	TGTGCCAGCATAACAACAGGGGACCCTGAAGCTTTCTTT	CASITTGDPEAFF
TRBV12-3/TRBV12-4	TRBJ2-7	-	-	TGTGCCAGCAGTTTAAGACCACCGCCTAACTACGAGCAGTACTTC	CASSLRPPPNYEQYF
TRBV7-2	TRBJ2-5	-	-	TGTGCCAGCAGCTTAAACGGTTTGGGGGAGACCCAGTACTTC	CASSLNGLGETQYF
TRBV7-2	TRBJ2-1	-	few	TGTGCCAGCAGCTTGGTGGTTAACGGTGAGCAGTTCTTC	CASSLVVNGEQFF
TRBV7-2	TRBJ2-7	-	once	TGTGCCAGCAGCTTATTTACACTCTCCTACGAGCAGTACTTC	CASSLFTLSYEQYF
TRBV27	TRBJ2-1	-	few	TGTGCCAGCAGCCTGGACTGGTACAATGAGCAGTTCTTC	CASSLDWYNEQFF
TRBV9	TRBJ2-3	-	-	TGTGCCAGCAGCGACAAGACGACTAGCACAGATACGCAGTATTTT	CASSDKTTSTDTQYF
TRBV12-3/TRBV12-4	TRBJ2-5	-	few	TGTGCCAGCAGTTATCTTGGGGGGGAGACCCAGTACTTC	CASSYLGGETQYF
TRBV20-1	TRBJ2-1	-	-	TGCAGTGCTAGCGGCAGCTGGGGTGGCCGGGAGAATGAGCAGTTCTTC	CSASGSWGGRENEQFF
TRBV20-1	TRBJ2-1	-	-	TGCAGTGCTACAAGGACGAGGCTAGTAAGTTCCTCCCTTTACAATGAGCAGTTCTTC	CSATRTRLVSSSLYNEQFF
TRBV21-1	TRBJ2-5	-	few	TGTGCCAGCAGGAGACTAGCGGGAGGTGGGGAGACCCAGTACTTC	CASRRLAGGGETQYF
TRBV5-1	TRBJ2-7	-	few	TGCGCCAGCAGCTTGATGTTCCCTCAGGGGATCTACGAGCAGTACTTC	CASSLMFPQGIYEQYF